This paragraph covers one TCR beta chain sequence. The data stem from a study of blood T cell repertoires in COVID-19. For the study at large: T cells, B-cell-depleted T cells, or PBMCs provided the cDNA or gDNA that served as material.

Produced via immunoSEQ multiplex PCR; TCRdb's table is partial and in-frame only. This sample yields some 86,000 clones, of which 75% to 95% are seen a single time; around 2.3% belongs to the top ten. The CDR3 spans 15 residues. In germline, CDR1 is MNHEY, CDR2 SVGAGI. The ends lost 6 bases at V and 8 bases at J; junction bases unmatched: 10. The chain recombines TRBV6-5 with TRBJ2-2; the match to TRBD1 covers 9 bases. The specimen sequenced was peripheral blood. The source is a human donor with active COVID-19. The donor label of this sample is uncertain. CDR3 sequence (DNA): TGTGCCAGCAGATTACTTAAACAGGGGGCTGGGGAGCTGTTTTTT. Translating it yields CASRLLKQGAGELFF.